This T cell receptor (beta chain) stems from a study of beta chain features in type 1 diabetes. Trimming pared 0 bases from V and 6 bases from J, leaving 7 bases between. Germline V gene data show CDR1 as SNHLY and CDR2 as FYNNEI. The CDR3 is 13 residues long. Expressed TCRB transcripts were sequenced because the entire RNA isolate underwent reverse transcription. Profiled with immunoSEQ multiplex PCR; TCRdb holds only in-frame clones, not every one. The table lists a few hundred thousand clones, around a tenth of them singletons. At least ten counts were recorded for this clone. The antigen is undetermined. Other DNA sequences in this sample translate to the same CDR3. Study-level results: Among all four CD4+ subsets, Type 1 diabetes patients had TCRB CDR3s that were moderately but significantly shorter.

The sequencing sample was made of central memory CD4+ T cells from blood. V gene TRBV2 combines with J gene TRBJ2-3; D is ambiguous. The receptor was isolated from a man aged 30 to 39 with type 1 diabetes. The CDR3: CASSEAGEDTQYF. Here the CDR3 DNA reads TGTGCCAGCAGTGAAGCGGGCGAGGATACGCAGTATTTT.